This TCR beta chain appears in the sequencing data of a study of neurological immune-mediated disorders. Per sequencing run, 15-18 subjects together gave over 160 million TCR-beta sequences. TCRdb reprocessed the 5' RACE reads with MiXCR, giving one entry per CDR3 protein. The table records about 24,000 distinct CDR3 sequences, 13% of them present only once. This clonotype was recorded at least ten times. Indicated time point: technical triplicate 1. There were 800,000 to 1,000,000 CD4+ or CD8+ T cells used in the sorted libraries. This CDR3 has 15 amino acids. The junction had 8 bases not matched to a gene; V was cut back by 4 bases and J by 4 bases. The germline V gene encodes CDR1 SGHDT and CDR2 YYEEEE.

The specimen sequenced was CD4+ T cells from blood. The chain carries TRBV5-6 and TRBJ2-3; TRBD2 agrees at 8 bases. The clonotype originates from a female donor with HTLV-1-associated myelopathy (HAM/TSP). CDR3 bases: TGTGCCAGCAGCCCCGATAGCGGGAACCCAGATACGCAGTATTTT. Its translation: CASSPDSGNPDTQYF.